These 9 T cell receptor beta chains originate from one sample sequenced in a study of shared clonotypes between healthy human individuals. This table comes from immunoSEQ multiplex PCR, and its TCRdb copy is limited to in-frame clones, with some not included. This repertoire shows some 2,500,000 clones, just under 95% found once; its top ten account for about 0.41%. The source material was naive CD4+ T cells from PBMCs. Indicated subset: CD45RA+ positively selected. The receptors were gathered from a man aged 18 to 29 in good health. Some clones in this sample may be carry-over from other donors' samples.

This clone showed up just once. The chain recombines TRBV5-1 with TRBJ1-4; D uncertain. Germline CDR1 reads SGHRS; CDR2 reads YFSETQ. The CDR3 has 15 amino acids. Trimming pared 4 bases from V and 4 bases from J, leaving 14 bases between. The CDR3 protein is CASSPRPSLNEKLFF. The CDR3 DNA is TGCGCCAGCAGCCCGAGGCCCTCTCTTAATGAAAAACTGTTTTTT.

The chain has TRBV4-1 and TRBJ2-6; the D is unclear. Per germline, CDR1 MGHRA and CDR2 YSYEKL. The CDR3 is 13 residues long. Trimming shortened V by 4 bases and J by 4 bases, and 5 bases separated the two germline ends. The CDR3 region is CASSLRGANVLTF. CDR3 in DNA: TGCGCCAGCAGCCTACGGGGGGCCAACGTCCTGACTTTC.

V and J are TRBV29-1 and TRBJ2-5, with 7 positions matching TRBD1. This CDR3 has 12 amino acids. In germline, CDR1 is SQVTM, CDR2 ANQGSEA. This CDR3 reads CSYRGRWETQYF. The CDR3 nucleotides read TGCAGTTACAGGGGTCGGTGGGAGACCCAGTACTTC.

CDR3 coding DNA: TGTGCCAGCGCACGACTCGGGAACTCCTACGAGCAGTACTTC. The encoded protein is CASARLGNSYEQYF. The J gene is TRBJ2-7, the V gene TRBV28, with D perhaps TRBD2 (5 bases). The CDR3 extends over 14 amino acids. From germline, CDR1 is MDHEN and CDR2 SYDVKM. Trimming cost V 8 bases and J 0 bases, with 14 bases left between them.

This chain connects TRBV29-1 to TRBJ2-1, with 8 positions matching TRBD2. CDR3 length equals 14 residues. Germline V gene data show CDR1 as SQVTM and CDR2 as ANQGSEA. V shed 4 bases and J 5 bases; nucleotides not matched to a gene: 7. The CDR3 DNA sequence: TGCAGCGTTGGACTGAGACTAGCGAACAATGAGCAGTTCTTC. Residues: CSVGLRLANNEQFF.

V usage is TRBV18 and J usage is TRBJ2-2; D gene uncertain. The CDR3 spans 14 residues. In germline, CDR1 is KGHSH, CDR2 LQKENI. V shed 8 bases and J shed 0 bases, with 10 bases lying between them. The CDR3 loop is CASPGSSNTGELFF. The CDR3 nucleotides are TGTGCCAGCCCCGGCAGTTCGAACACCGGGGAGCTGTTTTTT. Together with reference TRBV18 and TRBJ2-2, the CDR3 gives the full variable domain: NAGVMQNPRHLVRRRGQEARLRCSPMKGHSHVYWYRQLPEEGLKFMVYLQKENIIDESGMPKERFSAEFPKEGPSILRIQQVVRGDSAAYFCASPGSSNTGELFFGEGSRLTVL.

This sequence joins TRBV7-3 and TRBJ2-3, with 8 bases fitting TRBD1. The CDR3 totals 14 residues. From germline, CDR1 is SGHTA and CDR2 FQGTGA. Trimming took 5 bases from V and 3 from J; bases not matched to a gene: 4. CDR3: CASSRNRGTDTQYF. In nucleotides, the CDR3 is TGTGCCAGCAGCCGAAACAGGGGGACAGATACGCAGTATTTT.

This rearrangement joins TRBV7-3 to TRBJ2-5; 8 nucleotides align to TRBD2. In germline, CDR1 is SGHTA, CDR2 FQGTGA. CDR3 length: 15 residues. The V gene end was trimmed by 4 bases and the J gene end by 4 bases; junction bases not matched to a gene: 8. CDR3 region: CASSYLSGRRETQYF. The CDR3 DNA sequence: TGTGCCAGCAGCTATCTGAGCGGGAGAAGAGAGACCCAGTACTTC.

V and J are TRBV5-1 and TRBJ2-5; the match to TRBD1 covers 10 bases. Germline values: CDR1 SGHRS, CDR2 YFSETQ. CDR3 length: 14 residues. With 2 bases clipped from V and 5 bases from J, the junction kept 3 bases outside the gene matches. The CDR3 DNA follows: TGCGCCAGCAGCTTAATGGGACAGGGGGAGACCCAGTACTTC. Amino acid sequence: CASSLMGQGETQYF.